The present T cell receptor (beta chain) was sequenced within a study of chemoradiotherapy in HPV16-positive cancers. General observations from the study: Candidate HPV-specific clones and E7-related TCR motifs grew in tumor during treatment.

Repertoires were sampled repeatedly during chemoradiotherapy. V shed 2 bases and J shed 5 bases, with 13 bases lying between them. CDR1 is SGHKS and CDR2 is YYEKEE in the germline V gene (reference sequence). This CDR3 has 14 amino acids. Regarding this clone: Its specificity is not known.

Profiling relied on immunoSEQ multiplex PCR, and the TCRdb table lists in-frame clones only, not all of them. The data contain over 15,000 clones, approximately 79% of them singletons. This specimen was acquired from a patient who underwent chemoradiotherapy. This sequence joins TRBV5-5 and TRBJ2-5; the D gene is possibly TRBD2 (7 bases). The sequence was obtained from a human donor with HPV-associated anogenital cancer. The chain's CDR3 is CASSFQGGGETQYF. The CDR3 DNA sequence: TGTGCCAGCAGCTTCCAAGGGGGAGGGGAGACCCAGTACTTC.